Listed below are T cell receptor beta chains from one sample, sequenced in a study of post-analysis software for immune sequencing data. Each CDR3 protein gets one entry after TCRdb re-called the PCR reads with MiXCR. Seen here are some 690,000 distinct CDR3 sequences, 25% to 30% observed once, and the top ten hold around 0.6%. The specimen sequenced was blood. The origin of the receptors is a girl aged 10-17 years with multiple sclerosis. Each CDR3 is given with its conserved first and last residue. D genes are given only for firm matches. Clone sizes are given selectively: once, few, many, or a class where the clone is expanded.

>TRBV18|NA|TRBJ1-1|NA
TGTGCCAGCTCACCATCCCGGGATATGAACACTGAAGCTTTCTTT
CASSPSRDMNTEAFF
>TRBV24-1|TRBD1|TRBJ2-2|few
TGTGCCACCAGGGAGACAGGGGGAAGGACCGGGGAGCTGTTTTTT
CATRETGGRTGELFF
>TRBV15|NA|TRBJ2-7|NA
TGTGCCACCAGCAGAGATAGTCGATTCTCCTACGAGCAGTACTTC
CATSRDSRFSYEQYF
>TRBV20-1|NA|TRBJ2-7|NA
TGCAGTGCGACTACGGGACCGCGGACTTACGAGCAGTACTTC
CSATTGPRTYEQYF
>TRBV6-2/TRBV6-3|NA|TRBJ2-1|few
TGTGCCATCACCGGAGGGACCTCCTACAATGAGCAGTTCTTC
CAITGGTSYNEQFF
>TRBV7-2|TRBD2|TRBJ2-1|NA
TGTGCCAGCAGCTTATGGCTAAGGTCTAGCGGGAGCAATGAGCAGTTCTTC
CASSLWLRSSGSNEQFF
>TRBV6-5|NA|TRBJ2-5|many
TGTGCCACCCGAAACGGGGAGACCCAGTACTTC
CATRNGETQYF
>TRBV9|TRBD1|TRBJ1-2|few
TGTGCCAGCAGCGTGACAGGGGGTCGATATGGCTACACCTTC
CASSVTGGRYGYTF
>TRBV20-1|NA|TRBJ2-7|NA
TGCAGTGCTACCGGGTCCGCGTGGGCCGAGCAGTACTTC
CSATGSAWAEQYF
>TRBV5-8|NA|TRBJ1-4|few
TGTGCCAGCAGGGAGGAGTATGAAAAACTGTTTTTT
CASREEYEKLFF
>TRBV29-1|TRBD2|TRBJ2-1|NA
TGCAGCGCCGGGACTAGCGCCTCCTACAATGAGCAGTTCTTC
CSAGTSASYNEQFF
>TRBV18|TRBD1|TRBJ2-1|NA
TGTGCCAGCTCACCACCCGACAGGGTGAGGGACAATGAGCAGTTCTTC
CASSPPDRVRDNEQFF
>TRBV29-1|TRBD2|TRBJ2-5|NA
TGCAGCGTTGCTGACGCGGGGGAGCAGTACTTC
CSVADAGEQYF
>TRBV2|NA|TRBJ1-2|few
TGTGCCAGCAGTGAAGCGCCGGGGAACTATGGCTACACCTTC
CASSEAPGNYGYTF
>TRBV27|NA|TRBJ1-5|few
TGTGCCAGCAGTTTGCGGTTCAATCAGCCCCAGCATTTT
CASSLRFNQPQHF
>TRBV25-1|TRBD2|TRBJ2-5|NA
TGTGCCAGCACCCCATCCGGGACTAGCGGCAGAGGAGAGACCCAGTACTTC
CASTPSGTSGRGETQYF
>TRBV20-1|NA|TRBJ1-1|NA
TGCAGTGCTAGAGCGGACACTGAAGCTTTCTTT
CSARADTEAFF
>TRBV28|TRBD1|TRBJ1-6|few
TGTGCCAGCAGAACCCGACAGGGCGTTCAGGCACCCCTCCACTTT
CASRTRQGVQAPLHF
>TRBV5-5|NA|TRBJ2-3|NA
TGTGCCTGGAGGGGGTTCGGCACAGATACGCAGTATTTT
CAWRGFGTDTQYF
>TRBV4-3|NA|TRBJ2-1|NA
TGCGCCAGCAGCCAAGGACTAGACTTAAATCGTAACAATGAGCAGTTCTTC
CASSQGLDLNRNNEQFF
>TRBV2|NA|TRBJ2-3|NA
TGTGCCAGCAGTGAAGGGCAGGGGAGAGATACGCAGTATTTT
CASSEGQGRDTQYF
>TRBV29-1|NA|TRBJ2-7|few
TGCAGCGTTGCTTCGAAAAGTGGGTCCTACGAGCAGTACTTC
CSVASKSGSYEQYF